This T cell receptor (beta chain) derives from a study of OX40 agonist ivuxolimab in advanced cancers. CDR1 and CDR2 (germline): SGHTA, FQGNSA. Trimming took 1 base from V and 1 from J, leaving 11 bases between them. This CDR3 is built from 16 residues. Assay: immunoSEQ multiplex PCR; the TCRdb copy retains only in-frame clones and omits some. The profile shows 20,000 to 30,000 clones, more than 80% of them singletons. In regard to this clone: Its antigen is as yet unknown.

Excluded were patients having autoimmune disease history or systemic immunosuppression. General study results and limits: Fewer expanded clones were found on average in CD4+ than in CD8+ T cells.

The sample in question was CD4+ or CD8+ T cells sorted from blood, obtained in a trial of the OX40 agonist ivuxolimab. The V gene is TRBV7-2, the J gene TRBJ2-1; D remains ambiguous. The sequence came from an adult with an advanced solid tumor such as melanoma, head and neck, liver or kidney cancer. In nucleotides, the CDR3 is TGTGCCAGCAGCTTAGGGGTTTCCTTTTCCTACAATGAGCAGTTCTTC. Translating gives CASSLGVSFSYNEQFF.